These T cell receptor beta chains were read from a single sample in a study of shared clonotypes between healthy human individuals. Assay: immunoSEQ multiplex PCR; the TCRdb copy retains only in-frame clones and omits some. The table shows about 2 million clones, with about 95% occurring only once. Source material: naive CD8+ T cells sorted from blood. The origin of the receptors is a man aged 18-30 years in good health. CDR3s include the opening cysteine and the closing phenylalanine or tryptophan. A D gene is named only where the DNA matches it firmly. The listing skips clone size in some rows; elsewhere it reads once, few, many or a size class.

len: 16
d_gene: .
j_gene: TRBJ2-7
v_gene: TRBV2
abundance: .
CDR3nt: TGTGCCAGCAGTGATGGTCCGGGGGCGACGGACTACGAGCAGTACTTC
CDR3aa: CASSDGPGATDYEQYF

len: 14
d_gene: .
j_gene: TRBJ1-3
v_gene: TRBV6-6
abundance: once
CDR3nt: TGTGCCAGCTGCGACAGTCTCTCTGGAAACACCATATATTTT
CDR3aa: CASCDSLSGNTIYF

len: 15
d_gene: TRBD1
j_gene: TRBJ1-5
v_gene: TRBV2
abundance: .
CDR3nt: TGTGCCAGCAGTGACGCGGGACAGGGGTATCAGCCCCAGCATTTT
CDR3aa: CASSDAGQGYQPQHF

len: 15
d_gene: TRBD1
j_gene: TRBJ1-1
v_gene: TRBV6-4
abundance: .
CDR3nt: TGTGCCAGCAGTGCGCCGGACAGGGAGGCGGCTGAAGCTTTCTTT
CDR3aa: CASSAPDREAAEAFF

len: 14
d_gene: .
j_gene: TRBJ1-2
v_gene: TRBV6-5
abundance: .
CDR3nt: TGTGCCAGCAGTTACTCGGAGGGAACGGATGGCTACACCTTC
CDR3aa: CASSYSEGTDGYTF

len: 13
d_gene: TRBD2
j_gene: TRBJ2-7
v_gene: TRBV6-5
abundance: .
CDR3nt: TGTGCCTCCGGGGAAGGGACTAGCAACGAGCAGTACTTC
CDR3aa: CASGEGTSNEQYF

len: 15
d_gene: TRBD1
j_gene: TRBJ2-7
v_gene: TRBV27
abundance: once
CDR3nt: TGTGCCAGCAGTTATACCGGGACAGGGAAGCGCGAGCAGTACTTC
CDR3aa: CASSYTGTGKREQYF

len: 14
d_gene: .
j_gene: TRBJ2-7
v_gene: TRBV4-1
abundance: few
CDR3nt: TGCGCCAGCAGCCGGCGGGACGTAGACTACGAGCAGTACTTC
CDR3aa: CASSRRDVDYEQYF

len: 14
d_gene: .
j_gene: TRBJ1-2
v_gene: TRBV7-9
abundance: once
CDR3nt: TGTGCCAGCAGCCGTAGCGACAGAGACTATGGCTACACCTTC
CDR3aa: CASSRSDRDYGYTF

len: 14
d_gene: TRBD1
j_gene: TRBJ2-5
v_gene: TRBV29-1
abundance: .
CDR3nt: TGCAGCGTTGACCGGGGACAGGGGCAAGAGACCCAGTACTTC
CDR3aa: CSVDRGQGQETQYF

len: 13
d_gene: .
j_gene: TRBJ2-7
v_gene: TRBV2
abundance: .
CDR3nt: TGTGCCAGCAGTGAGGACAGCTACTACGAGCAGTACTTC
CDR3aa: CASSEDSYYEQYF

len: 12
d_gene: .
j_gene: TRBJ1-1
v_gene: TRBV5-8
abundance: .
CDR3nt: TGTGCCAGCAGCTTGGTCGTCACTGAAGCTTTCTTT
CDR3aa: CASSLVVTEAFF

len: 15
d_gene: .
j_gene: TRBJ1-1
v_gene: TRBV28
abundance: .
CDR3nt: TGTGCCAGCAGTTTGGTTAGCGGGGGGAACACTGAAGCTTTCTTT
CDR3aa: CASSLVSGGNTEAFF

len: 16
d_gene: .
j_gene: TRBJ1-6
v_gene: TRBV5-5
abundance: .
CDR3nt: TGTGCCAGCAGCTTGGAAGCCTGGGGACCCAATTCACCCCTCCACTTT
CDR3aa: CASSLEAWGPNSPLHF

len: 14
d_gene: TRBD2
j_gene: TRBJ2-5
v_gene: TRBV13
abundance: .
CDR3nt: TGTGCCAGCAGCCCGTCCGGGGGGGGCGAGACCCAGTACTTC
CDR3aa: CASSPSGGGETQYF

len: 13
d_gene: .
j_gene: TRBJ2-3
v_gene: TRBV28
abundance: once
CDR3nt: TGTGCCAGCAGTCTCTACGGGCCCGATACGCAGTATTTT
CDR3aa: CASSLYGPDTQYF

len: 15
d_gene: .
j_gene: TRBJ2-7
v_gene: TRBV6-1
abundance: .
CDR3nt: TGTGCCAGCAGTGAACGAACAGGGAGGGGGTACGAGCAGTACTTC
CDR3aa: CASSERTGRGYEQYF

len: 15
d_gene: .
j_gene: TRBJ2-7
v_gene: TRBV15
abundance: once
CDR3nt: TGTGCCACCAGCAGACCTATGGAAGGCGACCACGAGCAGTACTTC
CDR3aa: CATSRPMEGDHEQYF

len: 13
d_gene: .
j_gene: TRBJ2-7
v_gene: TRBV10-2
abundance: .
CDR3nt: TGCGCCAGCAGTGAGTGGGTGGGGTACGAGCAGTACTTC
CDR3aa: CASSEWVGYEQYF

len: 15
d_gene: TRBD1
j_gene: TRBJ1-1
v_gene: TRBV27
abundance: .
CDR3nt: TGTGCCAGCAGTTTATCGGCAGGGGGCGTCACTGAAGCTTTCTTT
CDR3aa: CASSLSAGGVTEAFF

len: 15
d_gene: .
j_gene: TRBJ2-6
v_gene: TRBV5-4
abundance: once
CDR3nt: TGTGCCAGCAGCTTATCAGGGGATGGGGCCAACGTCCTGACTTTC
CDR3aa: CASSLSGDGANVLTF

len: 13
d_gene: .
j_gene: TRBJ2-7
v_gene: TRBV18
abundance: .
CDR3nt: TGTGCCAGCTCCCTGACAGGTCTGGACGAGCAGTACTTC
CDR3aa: CASSLTGLDEQYF

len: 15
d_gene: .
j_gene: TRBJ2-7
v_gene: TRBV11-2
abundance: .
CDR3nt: TGTGCCAGCAGCTTTTTCAGGGCGAACTCCTACGAGCAGTACTTC
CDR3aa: CASSFFRANSYEQYF

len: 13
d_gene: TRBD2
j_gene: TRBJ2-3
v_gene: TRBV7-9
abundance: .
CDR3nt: TGTGCCAGCAGCCGGGGGGGAACAGATACGCAGTATTTT
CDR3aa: CASSRGGTDTQYF

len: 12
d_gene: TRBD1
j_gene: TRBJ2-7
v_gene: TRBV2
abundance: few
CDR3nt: TGTGCCAGCGACAGGGGGTCCTACGAGCAGTACTTC
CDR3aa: CASDRGSYEQYF

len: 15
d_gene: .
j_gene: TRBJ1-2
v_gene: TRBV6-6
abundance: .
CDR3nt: TGTGCCAGCAGCTCAGCCTCCCTACTAGACTATGGCTACACCTTC
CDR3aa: CASSSASLLDYGYTF

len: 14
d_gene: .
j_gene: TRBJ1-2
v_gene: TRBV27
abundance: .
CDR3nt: TGTGCCAGCAGTTTTTCAGGGGAGTCAAATGGCTACACCTTC
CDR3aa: CASSFSGESNGYTF

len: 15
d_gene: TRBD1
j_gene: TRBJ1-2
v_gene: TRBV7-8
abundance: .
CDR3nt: TGTGCCAGCAGCTTAGTTAATGACAGGGGGCATGGCTACACCTTC
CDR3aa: CASSLVNDRGHGYTF

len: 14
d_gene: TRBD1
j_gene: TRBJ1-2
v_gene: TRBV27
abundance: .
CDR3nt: TGTGCCAGCAGGACTTCCACAGGGGAAGGTGGCTACACCTTC
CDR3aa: CASRTSTGEGGYTF

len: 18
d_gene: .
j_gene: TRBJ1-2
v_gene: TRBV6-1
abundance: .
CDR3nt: TGTGCCAGCAGTGGGCGAGGGCTTGCGGGACTTCCTAACTATGGCTACACCTTC
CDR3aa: CASSGRGLAGLPNYGYTF

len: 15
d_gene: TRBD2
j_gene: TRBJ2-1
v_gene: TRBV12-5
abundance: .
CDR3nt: TGTGCTAGTGGTCCTACAGCGGGAGACTACAATGAGCAGTTCTTC
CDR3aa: CASGPTAGDYNEQFF

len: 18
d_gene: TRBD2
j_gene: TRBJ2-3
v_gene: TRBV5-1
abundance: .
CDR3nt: TGCGCCAGCAGCTTGAATGGCCGACTAGCGGGGCTCACAGATACGCAGTATTTT
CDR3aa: CASSLNGRLAGLTDTQYF

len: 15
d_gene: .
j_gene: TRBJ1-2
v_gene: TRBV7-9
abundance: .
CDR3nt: TGTGCCAGCAGCTTAGTGGGGGTCTGGACCTATGGCTACACCTTC
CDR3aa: CASSLVGVWTYGYTF

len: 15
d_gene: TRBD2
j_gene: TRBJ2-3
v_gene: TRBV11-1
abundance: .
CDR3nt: TGTGCCAGCAGCTTCGGGGACTACGGAGCAGATACGCAGTATTTT
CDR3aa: CASSFGDYGADTQYF

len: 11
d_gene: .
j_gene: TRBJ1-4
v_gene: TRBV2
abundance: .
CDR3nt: TGTGCCAGCAGTTGGGGTGAAAAACTGTTTTTT
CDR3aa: CASSWGEKLFF

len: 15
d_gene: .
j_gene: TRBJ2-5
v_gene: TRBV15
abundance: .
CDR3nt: TGTGCCACCAGCAGACCGTCTCTAAGGGGAGAGACCCAGTACTTC
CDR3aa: CATSRPSLRGETQYF

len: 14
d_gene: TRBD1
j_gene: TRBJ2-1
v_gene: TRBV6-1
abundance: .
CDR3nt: TGTGCCAGCCGATGGGACAGCCCTTACAATGAGCAGTTCTTC
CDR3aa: CASRWDSPYNEQFF

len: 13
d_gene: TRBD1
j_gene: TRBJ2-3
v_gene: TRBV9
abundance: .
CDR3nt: TGTGCCAGCAGTCGGACAGGGACAGATACGCAGTATTTT
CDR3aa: CASSRTGTDTQYF

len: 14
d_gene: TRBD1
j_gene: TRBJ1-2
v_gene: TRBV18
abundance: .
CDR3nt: TGTGCCAGCTCACAGGGACAGGGAAACTATGGCTACACCTTC
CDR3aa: CASSQGQGNYGYTF

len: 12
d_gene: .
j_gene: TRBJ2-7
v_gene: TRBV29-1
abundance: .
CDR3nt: TGCAGCGTTGAGGCGGACTCCTACGAGCAGTACTTC
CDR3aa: CSVEADSYEQYF

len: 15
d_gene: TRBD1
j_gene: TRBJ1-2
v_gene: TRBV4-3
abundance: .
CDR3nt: TGCGCCAGCAGCCAAGCGACAGGGGTTGGCTATGGCTACACCTTC
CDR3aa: CASSQATGVGYGYTF

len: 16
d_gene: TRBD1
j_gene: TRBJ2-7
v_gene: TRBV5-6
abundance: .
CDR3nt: TGTGCCAGCAGCTTGGGAACAGGGGGAGTTGGCTACGAGCAGTACTTC
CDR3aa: CASSLGTGGVGYEQYF

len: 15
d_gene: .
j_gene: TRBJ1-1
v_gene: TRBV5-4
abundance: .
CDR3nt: TGTGCCAGCAGCCGGCGACAGGACGGGGACACTGAAGCTTTCTTT
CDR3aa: CASSRRQDGDTEAFF

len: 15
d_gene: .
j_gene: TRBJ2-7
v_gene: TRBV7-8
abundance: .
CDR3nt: TGTGCCAGCAGCTTTTTCCCAGACAAGGACTACGAGCAGTACTTC
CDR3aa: CASSFFPDKDYEQYF

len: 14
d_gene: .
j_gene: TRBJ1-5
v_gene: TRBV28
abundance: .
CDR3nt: TGTGCCAGCAGTTTTCTGGGGGGAGGCCAGCCCCAGCATTTT
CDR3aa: CASSFLGGGQPQHF

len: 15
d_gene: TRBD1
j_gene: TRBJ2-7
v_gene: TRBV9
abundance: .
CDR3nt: TGTGCCAGCAGCGCAGGGGGATCCCTATTCTACGAGCAGTACTTC
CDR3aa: CASSAGGSLFYEQYF

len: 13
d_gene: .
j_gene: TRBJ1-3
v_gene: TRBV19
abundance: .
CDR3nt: TGTGCCTCGGGAGGGGGCTCTGGAAACACCATATATTTT
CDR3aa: CASGGGSGNTIYF

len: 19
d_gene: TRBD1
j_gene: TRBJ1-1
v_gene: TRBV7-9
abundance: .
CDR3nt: TGTGCCAGCAGCTTACTTGGGTCGGCCCAGGGGGAGCCGAACACTGAAGCTTTCTTT
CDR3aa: CASSLLGSAQGEPNTEAFF

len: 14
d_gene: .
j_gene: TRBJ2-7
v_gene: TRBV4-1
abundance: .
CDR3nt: TGCGCCAGCAGCCCCGCGGAGGGCTCCTACGAGCAGTACTTC
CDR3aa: CASSPAEGSYEQYF

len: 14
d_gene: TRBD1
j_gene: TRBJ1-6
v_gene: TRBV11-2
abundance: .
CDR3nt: TGTGCCAGCAGCTTACGACAGGGTCAATCACCCCTCCACTTT
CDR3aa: CASSLRQGQSPLHF

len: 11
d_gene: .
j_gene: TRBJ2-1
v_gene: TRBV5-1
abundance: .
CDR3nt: TGCGCCAGCGGGCCCCACAATGAGCAGTTCTTC
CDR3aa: CASGPHNEQFF

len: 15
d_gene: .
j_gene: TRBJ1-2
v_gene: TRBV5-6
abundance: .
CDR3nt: TGTGCCAGCAGCACCTGGACAGTCAAACTCTATGGCTACACCTTC
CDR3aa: CASSTWTVKLYGYTF

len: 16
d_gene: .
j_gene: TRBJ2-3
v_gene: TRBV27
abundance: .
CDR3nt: TGTGCCAGCATCGAGGGGGACACCATAAAAACTGGTACGCAGTATTTT
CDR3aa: CASIEGDTIKTGTQYF

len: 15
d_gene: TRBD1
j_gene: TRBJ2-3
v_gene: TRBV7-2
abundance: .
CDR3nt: TGTGCCAGCAGCTTAAGGACAGGAAACACAGATACGCAGTATTTT
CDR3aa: CASSLRTGNTDTQYF

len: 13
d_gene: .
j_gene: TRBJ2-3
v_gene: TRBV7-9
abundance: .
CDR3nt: TGTGCCAGCAGCTGGGGGGCCACAGATACGCAGTATTTT
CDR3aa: CASSWGATDTQYF

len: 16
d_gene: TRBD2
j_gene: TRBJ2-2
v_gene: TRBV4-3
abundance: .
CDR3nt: TGCGCCAGCAGCCAAGGCCTAGCGGGAGCCACCGGGGAGCTGTTTTTT
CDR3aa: CASSQGLAGATGELFF

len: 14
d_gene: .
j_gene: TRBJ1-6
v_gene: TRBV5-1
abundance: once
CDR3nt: TGCGCCAGCAGACCGGGGACGGACCGGGCACCCCTCCACTTT
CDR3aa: CASRPGTDRAPLHF